The 21 T cell receptor beta chains given below trace back to one sample, sequenced in a study of cytomegalovirus exposure and HLA in healthy donors. It was with 60 Vbeta and 13 Jbeta primers that the PCR ran. Here immunoSEQ multiplex PCR was the method, and the copy in TCRdb shows in-frame clones only, minus some. The sample includes 170,000 or so clones, around three quarters of them seen just once. Sequences were obtained from PBMCs. Receptors were obtained from a boy younger than 18 in good health and CMV-seronegative.

The chain has TRBV27 and TRBJ1-1; D gene ambiguous. Germline CDR1 MNHEY, CDR2 SMNVEV (reference sequence). The CDR3 runs 14 residues. V was clipped by 2 bases and J by 3 bases, with 10 bases between them. CDR3 amino acids: CASSLEGHYTEAFF. The CDR3 bases are TGTGCCAGCAGTTTAGAGGGCCACTACACTGAAGCTTTCTTT.

Only a few counts were recorded for this clone. The chain has TRBV5-4 and TRBJ2-7; tentatively, D is TRBD2 (5 bases). Trimming pared 3 bases from V and 7 bases from J, leaving 14 bases between. Germline loops: CDR1 SGHNT, CDR2 YYREEE (reference sequence). CDR3 size: 13 residues. The CDR3 nucleotides read TGTGCCAGCAGCTACCGAGTCGCGGGTGAGCAGTACTTC. It encodes CASSYRVAGEQYF.

This clone was seen a few times. The chain has TRBV7-2 and TRBJ1-4, with TRBD1 matching over 11 bases. This CDR3 is built from 15 residues. V lost 5 bases, J lost 8 bases, and 7 bases stayed unmatched. Per the germline V gene, CDR1 is SGHTA and CDR2 is FQGNSA. The CDR3: CASSGRTGGPEKLFF. The CDR3 nucleotides read TGTGCCAGCAGCGGAAGGACAGGGGGCCCGGAAAAACTGTTTTTT.

The chain combines TRBV19 with TRBJ1-2, with a weak D call TRBD1 (5 bases). Trimming took 5 bases from V and 8 from J, leaving 18 bases between them. From germline, CDR1 is LNHDA and CDR2 SQIVND (reference sequence). This CDR3 is built from 14 residues. The CDR3 coding sequence is TGTGCCAGTAGTCCTCGAAGGTGGGGCGACGGCTACACCTTC. It codes for CASSPRRWGDGYTF.

This clone was seen only a few times. The chain carries TRBV20-1 and TRBJ1-2; D call uncertain. CDR3 size: 11 residues. Between the trimmed V and J ends, which lost 3 bases and 6 bases, there was a span of 8 bases. Germline values: CDR1 DFQATT, CDR2 SNEGSKA (reference sequence). The CDR3 bases are TGCAGTGCTAGGGTGGCCAATGGCTACACCTTC. This translates into CSARVANGYTF.

V usage is TRBV5-1 and J usage is TRBJ1-3, with a weak D call TRBD1 (6 bases). V gave up 0 bases and J gave up 3 bases, with 16 bases separating them. Germline lookup yields CDR1 SGHRS and CDR2 YFSETQ. The CDR3 loop spans 17 amino acids. The CDR3 reads CASSLVSSGTLGNTIYF. The CDR3 DNA is TGCGCCAGCAGCTTGGTGTCGTCTGGGACACTTGGAAACACCATATATTTT. Full variable domain (outside the CDR3, taken from reference TRBV5-1 and TRBJ1-3): KAGVTQTPRYLIKTRGQQVTLSCSPISGHRSVSWYQQTPGQGLQFLFEYFSETQRNKGNFPGRFSGRQFSNSRSEMNVSTLELGDSALYLCASSLVSSGTLGNTIYFGEGSWLTVV.

The J gene is TRBJ2-7, the V gene TRBV5-6; D is uncertain. From germline, CDR1 is SGHDT and CDR2 YYEEEE. With 0 bases removed from V and 1 base from J, the gap between germline ends came to 5 bases. The CDR3 covers 13 residues. The CDR3 loop is CASSLDESYEQYF. Written as DNA, the CDR3 is TGTGCCAGCAGCTTGGATGAGTCCTACGAGCAGTACTTC.

V gene TRBV5-4 combines with J gene TRBJ2-7, with a tentative D call TRBD1 (5 bases). V lost 0 bases to trimming and J lost 5 bases, with 12 bases between them. The germline CDR1 and CDR2 sequences are SGHNT and YYREEE (reference sequence). CDR3 size: 14 residues. For the CDR3, the DNA is TGTGCCAGCAGCTTGGAAGGGGCAATAAACGAGCAGTACTTC. It encodes CASSLEGAINEQYF.

The V and J genes are TRBV29-1 and TRBJ1-4; D gene uncertain. Per germline, CDR1 SQVTM and CDR2 ANQGSEA. CDR3 length equals 13 residues. The ends were cut back, 5 bases at V and 12 bases at J, with 19 bases in the middle. Written as DNA, the CDR3 is TGCAGCGTTCGCGTACTAAGATCCGGGGAACTGTTTTTT. Translation gives CSVRVLRSGELFF.

CDR3 nucleotides: TGTGCCAGCAGATCCCCCCGAGGGGGTAAGGAAAAACTGTTTTTT. Translated, it gives CASRSPRGGKEKLFF. The chain joins TRBV6-5 to TRBJ1-4, with TRBD1 as a possible D gene (6 bases). The CDR3 is 15 amino acids. V was pared by 6 bases and J by 8 bases, with 19 bases between. Germline CDR1 reads MNHEY; CDR2 reads SVGAGI.

This chain links TRBV25-1 with TRBJ1-3; D is perhaps TRBD1 (6 bases). This CDR3 is 15 amino acids long. Trimming shortened V by 4 bases and J by 0 bases, and 10 bases separated the two germline ends. The germline gives CDR1 MGHDK, CDR2 SYGVNS. The CDR3 sequence: CASSGGPYSGNTIYF. CDR3 nucleotide sequence: TGTGCCAGCAGTGGGGGGCCTTACTCTGGAAACACCATATATTTT.

This clone was recorded a few times. The V call is TRBV9, the J call TRBJ2-5; 9 nucleotides agree with TRBD2. TRBJ2-7 matches the DNA end more closely, so the J call is doubtful. The CDR3 consists of 17 residues. Germline CDR1 and CDR2: SGDLS and YYNGEE. CDR3 sequence: CASNSFTGLADIYEQYF. CDR3 coding DNA: TGTGCCAGCAACTCTTTCACGGGACTAGCCGATATTTACGAGCAGTACTTC.

The J gene is TRBJ1-1, the V gene TRBV18; maybe TRBD1 (5 bases). The V and J ends lost 6 bases and 7 bases respectively, with 15 bases between them. This CDR3 contains 13 residues. The germline V gene encodes CDR1 KGHSH and CDR2 LQKENI. The CDR3 DNA reads TGTGCCAGCTCCCCCGGCTGGGGCGGTGAAGCTTTCTTT. Amino acid sequence: CASSPGWGGEAFF.

The rearrangement links TRBV7-9 to TRBJ2-4; 8 bases agree with TRBD1. Germline trimming cut 1 base from V and 5 bases from J; bases unmatched to any gene: 10. The CDR3 runs to 17 residues. Per the germline V gene, CDR1 is SEHNR and CDR2 is FQNEAQ (reference sequence). The CDR3, as DNA: TGTGCCAGCAGCTTAGAGCCCGGGACAGGCATCGAAAACATTCAGTACTTC. This codes for CASSLEPGTGIENIQYF.

This clone is a singleton in its sample. V usage is TRBV6-5 and J usage is TRBJ2-1, with a tentative D call TRBD1 (6 bases). This CDR3 comprises 15 residues. Looked up from germline, CDR1 is MNHEY and CDR2 is SVGAGI. Trimming stripped 8 bases from V and 6 bases from J, with 20 bases between. This chain's CDR3 is CASSSLGARGNEQFF. CDR3 nucleotide sequence: TGTGCCAGCTCGTCCTTGGGGGCCCGCGGCAATGAGCAGTTCTTC.

This chain uses TRBV15 with TRBJ1-2; 8 bases align to TRBD1. In germline, CDR1 is LNHNV, CDR2 YYDKDF (reference sequence). The CDR3 extends over 14 amino acids. After removal of 5 bases from V and 4 bases from J, the junction contained 6 bases not matched to a gene. CDR3 in DNA: TGTGCCACCAGCGACAGGGGACTCCCCTATGGCTACACCTTC. This sequence encodes CATSDRGLPYGYTF. Supplemented by reference TRBV15 and TRBJ1-2, the full variable domain reads DAMVIQNPRYQVTQFGKPVTLSCSQTLNHNVMYWYQQKSSQAPKLLFHYYDKDFNNEADTPDNFQSRRPNTSFCFLDIRSPGLGDTAMYLCATSDRGLPYGYTFGSGTRLTVV.

The table lists this clone with many counts. This chain connects TRBV4-2 to TRBJ1-6; D might be TRBD1 (6 bases). CDR3 length: 15 amino acids. V lost 1 base, J lost 10 bases, and 14 bases lay in between. The germline V gene has CDR1 LGHNA and CDR2 YNFKEQ. For the CDR3, the DNA is TGTGCCAGCAGCCAAGGACAGGCAAGAATCTCACCCCTCCACTTT. It is translated as CASSQGQARISPLHF.

The chain couples TRBV14 to TRBJ1-4; 7 bases map to TRBD1. The CDR3 length is 14 residues. The V gene end was trimmed by 2 bases and the J gene end by 6 bases; junction bases not matched to a gene: 3. The germline CDR1 and CDR2 sequences are SGHDN and FVKESK. The CDR3 coding sequence is TGTGCCAGCAGCCAAAGGGGGCATGATGAAAAACTGTTTTTT. Translated, it gives CASSQRGHDEKLFF.

V is TRBV27 and J is TRBJ1-4; the match to TRBD1 covers 8 bases. CDR1 is MNHEY and CDR2 is SMNVEV in the germline V gene (reference sequence). With 5 bases clipped from V and 2 bases from J, the junction kept 10 bases outside the gene matches. The CDR3 runs to 17 residues. The chain's CDR3 is CASSPGQGMITNEKLFF. The CDR3, as DNA: TGTGCCAGCAGTCCCGGACAGGGAATGATCACTAATGAAAAACTGTTTTTT. Full variable domain (missing parts from reference TRBV27 and TRBJ1-4): EAQVTQNPRYLITVTGKKLTVTCSQNMNHEYMSWYRQDPGLGLRQIYYSMNVEVTDKGDVPEGYKVSRKEKRNFPLILESPSPNQTSLYFCASSPGQGMITNEKLFFGSGTQLSVL.

The chain joins TRBV19 to TRBJ1-2; 8 nucleotides line up with TRBD1. CDR3 length: 15 residues. Germline values: CDR1 LNHDA, CDR2 SQIVND (reference sequence). V lost 3 bases to trimming and J lost 2 bases; unmatched junction nucleotides: 5. The CDR3: CASSMDRAVNYGYTF. DNA for the CDR3: TGTGCCAGTAGTATGGACAGGGCGGTGAACTATGGCTACACCTTC.

The chain uses TRBV19 and TRBJ1-6, with TRBD1 matching 8 bases. Trimming removed 9 bases from V and 4 bases from J; junction bases left unmatched: 8. Germline CDR1 LNHDA, CDR2 SQIVND (reference sequence). This CDR3 has 15 residues. CDR3: CASRDRGYYNSPLHF. CDR3 coding DNA: TGTGCCAGCCGAGACAGGGGATATTATAATTCACCCCTCCACTTT.